This T cell receptor beta chain appears in the sequencing data of a study of blood T cells in healthy people across ages. Regarding the study as a whole: Diversity was higher, and naive CD4+ cells more numerous, in long-lived donors than in aged donors.

This clonotype was counted only a few times. What it recognizes is unknown. Through a sample-barcoded 5' primer and a J-beta primer mix, a second PCR was run for roughly 7 to 12 cycles. Each CDR3 protein is one row after TCRdb ran MiXCR on the 5' RACE reads. The top ten hold 30% to 40% of the sample, which has about 640,000 distinct CDR3 sequences, 58% seen once. Aged about 6 to 95, donors were systemically healthy Caucasians from Russia. Collection of 8.5 to 10 milliliters of peripheral blood was performed for each donor. Extractions gave at least 5.5 micrograms of total RNA per sample. V shed 8 bases and J shed 11 bases, with 18 bases lying between them. This CDR3 is 11 amino acids long. In germline, CDR1 is SQVTM, CDR2 ANQGSEA.

This chain connects TRBV29-1 to TRBJ2-5; D may be TRBD1 (6 bases). Specimen: blood. This clonotype was sampled from a man aged 60-69 years in good health. The CDR3 reads CSHLRGNEQYF. The CDR3 bases are TGCAGCCACCTAAGGGGGAATGAGCAGTACTTC.